The 21 T cell receptor beta chains reported below all come from one sample, sequenced in a study of CDR3 diversity in severe acne. TCRdb re-derived calls from the PCR reads in MiXCR, one entry per CDR3 protein. The sample lists over 70,000 distinct CDR3 sequences; 51% were seen once. Sequencing was performed on blood. Receptors were obtained from a male donor in good health, without acne.

This clonotype is judged medium-sized (0.01 to 0.1%). The J gene is TRBJ2-5, the V gene TRBV2; D unresolved. The germline CDR1 and CDR2 sequences are SNHLY and FYNNEI. There are 11 residues in the CDR3. The V end was cut by 4 bases, the J end by 4 bases, with 4 bases between. CDR3 sequence (DNA): TGTGCCAGCAGTGCCCTAGAGACCCAGTACTTC. Protein: CASSALETQYF.

Of note for this clonotype: At one end, the junction sequence differs from germline, possibly due to a read error. The V gene is TRBV30, the J gene TRBJ1-1; no firm D call. Looked up from germline, CDR1 is GTSNPN and CDR2 is SVGIG (reference sequence). The CDR3 covers 11 residues. The CDR3 nucleotides read TGCGCCTCCATCGCAAGAGTTGAAGCTCTCTTT. This translates into CASIARVEALF.

Of note for this clonotype: This likely comes from a read error, as the CDR3 has no conserved phenylalanine or tryptophan at its end. The chain uses TRBV13 and TRBJ2-4; TRBD1 matches at 7 bases. Germline V gene lookup returns CDR1 PRHDT and CDR2 FYEKMQ (reference sequence). The CDR3 runs to 14 residues. The DNA for the CDR3 is TGTGCCAGCAGCCTAGGGGGCCTAGAAAACATTCAGTACCTC. It codes for CASSLGGLENIQYL.

This clonotype was detected only once. A clone one base away is much larger, so this may be a read error. The chain links TRBV9 to TRBJ2-6; 7 bases are shared with TRBD1. This CDR3 is 18 amino acids long. CDR1 SGDLS and CDR2 YYNGEE come from the germline V gene. The DNA of the CDR3 is TGTGCCGGCAGCCCCCACGGGGACAGCCTCTCTGGGGCCAACGTCCTGACTTTC. Residues: CAGSPHGDSLSGANVLTF.

On this clonotype: A read error is likely, as this CDR3 ends without the conserved phenylalanine or tryptophan. The DNA is omitted, as the CDR3 cannot be located on it reliably, and the CDR3 follows TCRdb's listing. This sequence joins TRBV12-3 or TRBV12-4 and TRBJ2-1. The CDR3 is 17 residues long, counting both termini. CDR3 sequence: CASSLSRLPGAPTMSSC.

In its sample, this clonotype ranks as medium-sized. This rearrangement joins TRBV20-1 to TRBJ2-5, with 12 bases fitting TRBD1. The J segment lost 4 bases and the V segment lost 0 bases, leaving 3 bases of the junction unmatched. CDR1 is DFQATT and CDR2 is SNEGSKA in the germline V gene (reference sequence). This CDR3 region has 15 residues. The CDR3 spells CSARDMGQGAETQYF. The CDR3 DNA reads as TGCAGTGCTAGAGATATGGGACAGGGGGCAGAGACCCAGTACTTC.

The chain carries TRBV20-1 and TRBJ2-3, with 9 bases matching TRBD2. Germline assignment: CDR1 DFQATT and CDR2 SNEGSKA (reference sequence). This CDR3 is built from 17 residues. V dropped 6 bases and J dropped 0; count of bases not matched to a gene: 13. The CDR3 loop reads CSAIPQRLAVSTDTQYF. The CDR3 coding sequence is TGCAGTGCGATTCCCCAACGACTAGCGGTTAGCACAGATACGCAGTATTTT.

This clonotype has ten or more counts. This sequence may be a read error, since a much larger clone differs from it by one base. The chain recombines TRBV27 with TRBJ2-3; possible D gene TRBD2, 5 bases. V lost 8 bases, J lost 5 bases, and 17 bases lay in between. Germline V CDR1 and CDR2: MNHEY, SMNVEV (reference sequence). The CDR3 consists of 14 residues. DNA for the CDR3: TGTGCCAGCGGCCAGGAACTAGTTGGAGATACGCAGTATTTT. Translated, it gives CASGQELVGDTQYF.

This clonotype occurred many times. Here the CDR3 DNA reads TGTGCCAGCAGCCCGACTGGTACAGGGGGTAGTAGTGGCTACACCTTC. Amino acids: CASSPTGTGGSSGYTF. This chain uses TRBV3-1 with TRBJ1-2, with 8 bases lining up with TRBD1. The CDR3 has 16 residues. Trimming took 4 bases from V and 7 from J; bases not matched to a gene: 14. CDR1 is LGHDT, CDR2 YNNKEL, per germline (reference sequence).

Regarding this clonotype: The CDR3 ends on some other residue instead of the conserved phenylalanine or tryptophan, so this is likely a read error. The rearrangement links TRBV2 to TRBJ2-2; D unclear. Germline values: CDR1 SNHLY, CDR2 FYNNEI. V gave up 5 bases and J gave up 2 bases, with 3 bases separating them. The length of the CDR3 is 12 residues. The CDR3 DNA is TGTGCCAGCAGTCTTAACACCGGGGAGCTGTTTTCT. Its protein is CASSLNTGELFS.

The J gene is TRBJ2-3, the V gene TRBV20-1, with 11 bases lining up with TRBD2. Germline CDR1 reads DFQATT; CDR2 reads SNEGSKA (reference sequence). This CDR3 is 15 amino acids long. J gave up 2 bases and V 3 bases, and 4 bases lay outside the gene matches. The DNA of the CDR3 is TGCAGTGCTAGCCCTAGCGGGGGGCCCACAGATACGCAGTATTTT. It yields the protein CSASPSGGPTDTQYF.

The V gene is TRBV7-2, the J gene TRBJ2-3; 10 bases are a match to TRBD2. Germline assignment: CDR1 SGHTA and CDR2 FQGNSA. V dropped 8 bases and J dropped 4; count of bases not matched to a gene: 12. The CDR3 is 16 amino acids. CDR3 in DNA: TGTGCCAGCTCCGACCCTAGCGGGAGACGAGCAGATACGCAGTATTTT. Its protein product is CASSDPSGRRADTQYF. Looking up the rest from reference TRBV7-2 and TRBJ2-3 gives the full variable domain: GAGVSQSPSNKVTEKGKDVELRCDPISGHTALYWYRQSLGQGLEFLIYFQGNSAPDKSGLPSDRFSAERTGGSVSTLTIQRTQQEDSAVYLCASSDPSGRRADTQYFGPGTRLTVL.

This clonotype appeared a few times. This chain links TRBV24-1 with TRBJ2-7; a possible D gene is TRBD2 (7 bases). There are 13 residues in the CDR3. CDR1 KGHDR and CDR2 SFDVKD come from the germline V gene. Trimming left V 7 bases short and J 6 bases short, with 15 bases between. The CDR3 DNA sequence: TGTGCCACCAGCGGCCCCGGGGGGCTCGAGCAGTACTTC. This sequence encodes CATSGPGGLEQYF.

This clonotype was detected only a few times. The chain is built from TRBV7-9 and TRBJ2-2; D might be TRBD1 or TRBD2, each matching 6 bases. Germline lookup yields CDR1 SEHNR and CDR2 FQNEAQ (reference sequence). There are 14 residues in the CDR3. V lost 8 bases to trimming and J lost 4 bases, with 14 bases between them. The CDR3: CASAAPGATGELFF. The CDR3 region has the DNA TGTGCCAGCGCGGCTCCGGGGGCCACCGGGGAGCTGTTTTTT.

V usage is TRBV10-3 and J usage is TRBJ1-2, with 9 bases that match TRBD1. In germline, CDR1 is ENHRY, CDR2 SYGVKD. J gave up 8 bases and V 10 bases, and 14 bases lay outside the gene matches. This CDR3 has 14 residues. The CDR3, as DNA: TGTGCCAGCGCCGAAACGACAGGGGGAGAGGGCTACACCTTC. Its translation is CASAETTGGEGYTF.

This clonotype came up many times. V usage is TRBV19 and J usage is TRBJ2-3; D is possibly TRBD1 or TRBD2 (5 bases each). The germline V gene encodes CDR1 LNHDA and CDR2 SQIVND (reference sequence). V was cut by 4 bases and J by 3 bases, with 26 bases left in between. This CDR3 contains 19 residues. The CDR3 DNA reads as TGTGCCAGTAGTACCCCCGGTCGGGGCCCACTTAGGAGTACAGATACGCAGTATTTT. Encoded protein: CASSTPGRGPLRSTDTQYF.

The gene calls are TRBV19 and TRBJ1-2; D gene uncertain. The V end was cut by 2 bases, the J end by 4 bases, with 5 bases between. CDR1 and CDR2 (germline): LNHDA, SQIVND (reference sequence). This CDR3 comprises 12 residues. DNA of the CDR3: TGTGCCAGTAGTATACGGTCCTATGGCTACACCTTC. Its protein is CASSIRSYGYTF.

This chain uses TRBV20-1 with TRBJ2-7; maybe TRBD2 (6 bases). CDR1 is DFQATT, CDR2 SNEGSKA, per germline (reference sequence). The V gene lost 8 bases and the J gene lost 0 bases, with 17 bases spanning the gap. This CDR3 is 14 amino acids long. CDR3: CSRREEGLSYEQYF. As DNA, the CDR3 is TGCAGTAGAAGAGAGGAGGGGCTCTCCTACGAGCAGTACTTC.

This clonotype was picked up many times. CDR3 sequence: CASSVVSSGGPSEQYF. CDR3 nucleotides: TGTGCCAGCAGCGTAGTATCGTCGGGAGGGCCCTCCGAGCAGTACTTC. V is TRBV9 and J is TRBJ2-7; 8 bases agree with TRBD2. The CDR3 totals 16 residues. Unmatched junction bases numbered 11, after V lost 0 bases and J lost 6 bases. CDR1 and CDR2 from the germline V gene are SGDLS and YYNGEE.

This clonotype was detected ten times or more. The V gene is TRBV5-6, the J gene TRBJ1-6, with 9 bases fitting TRBD1. Per the germline V gene, CDR1 is SGHDT and CDR2 is YYEEEE. Trimming removed 3 bases from V and 0 bases from J; junction bases left unmatched: 10. This CDR3 spans 19 amino acids. CDR3 in DNA: TGTGCCAGCAGCTCCACCGGACAGGGGCTCAGCTCCTATAATTCACCCCTCCACTTT. Its protein is CASSSTGQGLSSYNSPLHF.

About this clonotype: An end of the junction does not agree with germline; a read error may underlie this. The chain couples TRBV20-1 to TRBJ2-1; TRBD1 matches at 10 bases. The CDR3 extends over 13 amino acids. Germline V CDR1 and CDR2: DFQATT, SNEGSKA (reference sequence). The DNA for the CDR3 is TGCAGCGCTAGGGGGACAGGGGTCAATGAGCGGTTCTTC. It translates to CSARGTGVNERFF.